These T cell receptor beta chains were read from a single sample in a study of PD-L1 blockade in urothelial cancer. Here immunoSEQ multiplex PCR was the method, and the copy in TCRdb shows in-frame clones only, minus some. This sample has tens of thousands of clones, with approximately 86% found just once. Here the sequenced sample was PBMCs, taken around atezolizumab (anti-PD-L1) treatment. All receptors come from a man in his sixties with urothelial cancer. The CDR3 runs from the conserved cysteine through the conserved F or W. D genes are given only for firm matches. The listing skips clone size in some rows; elsewhere it reads once, few, many or a size class.

clone size: NA
V gene: TRBV19
CDR3 length: 14
D gene: TRBD1
J gene: TRBJ1-6
CDR3 DNA: TGTGCCAGTAGGAACAGGGGGGATAATTCACCCCTCCACTTT
CDR3 protein: CASRNRGDNSPLHF

clone size: NA
V gene: TRBV6-5
CDR3 length: 14
D gene: NA
J gene: TRBJ2-3
CDR3 DNA: TGTGCCAGCAGCCGGGGGACGAGCACAGATACGCAGTATTTT
CDR3 protein: CASSRGTSTDTQYF

clone size: once
V gene: TRBV5-5
CDR3 length: 14
D gene: NA
J gene: TRBJ1-2
CDR3 DNA: TGTGCCAGCAGTTCGGGGACAACGAACTATGGCTACACCTTC
CDR3 protein: CASSSGTTNYGYTF

clone size: NA
V gene: TRBV4-2
CDR3 length: 13
D gene: NA
J gene: TRBJ2-1
CDR3 DNA: TGTGCCAGCAGCCAAGATCTAGGCAATGAGCAGTTCTTC
CDR3 protein: CASSQDLGNEQFF

clone size: few
V gene: TRBV25-1
CDR3 length: 17
D gene: NA
J gene: TRBJ1-4
CDR3 DNA: TGTGCCAGCAGTGACCCAGCAGCAGGTCGAGGGGGTGAAAAACTGTTTTTT
CDR3 protein: CASSDPAAGRGGEKLFF

clone size: NA
V gene: TRBV27
CDR3 length: 15
D gene: NA
J gene: TRBJ2-2
CDR3 DNA: TGTGCCAGCAGTTTTGGGGGGTCCAACACCGGGGAGCTGTTTTTT
CDR3 protein: CASSFGGSNTGELFF

clone size: NA
V gene: TRBV6-1
CDR3 length: 14
D gene: TRBD1
J gene: TRBJ2-7
CDR3 DNA: TGTGCCAGCACTTCGGGACAGGGGAGGTACGAGCAGTACTTC
CDR3 protein: CASTSGQGRYEQYF

clone size: few
V gene: TRBV19
CDR3 length: 12
D gene: NA
J gene: TRBJ1-6
CDR3 DNA: TGTGCCAGTGGGCCCAGTGGCTCACCCCTCCACTTT
CDR3 protein: CASGPSGSPLHF

clone size: NA
V gene: TRBV6-6
CDR3 length: 13
D gene: NA
J gene: TRBJ1-3
CDR3 DNA: TGTGCCAGCAGTAAGGACAAGGGAAACACCATATATTTT
CDR3 protein: CASSKDKGNTIYF

clone size: NA
V gene: TRBV15
CDR3 length: 17
D gene: TRBD2
J gene: TRBJ2-3
CDR3 DNA: TGTGCCACCAGCAGAACACCTAGCGGGGTTATCACAGATACGCAGTATTTT
CDR3 protein: CATSRTPSGVITDTQYF

clone size: NA
V gene: TRBV5-4
CDR3 length: 16
D gene: NA
J gene: TRBJ2-3
CDR3 DNA: TGTGCCAGCAGCCAGGGGCTAGCGGAAGGCACAGATACGCAGTATTTT
CDR3 protein: CASSQGLAEGTDTQYF

clone size: NA
V gene: TRBV5-1
CDR3 length: 15
D gene: NA
J gene: TRBJ1-4
CDR3 DNA: TGCGCCAGCAGCGGTGGTAGGGGGACTAATGAAAAACTGTTTTTT
CDR3 protein: CASSGGRGTNEKLFF

clone size: NA
V gene: TRBV15
CDR3 length: 14
D gene: NA
J gene: TRBJ1-6
CDR3 DNA: TGTGCCACCAGCAGAGTCGTTTTAAATTCACCCCTCCACTTT
CDR3 protein: CATSRVVLNSPLHF

clone size: NA
V gene: TRBV7-8
CDR3 length: 17
D gene: NA
J gene: TRBJ1-4
CDR3 DNA: TGTGCCAGCAGACGGATGGGGGGTGTCGCAACTAATGAAAAACTGTTTTTT
CDR3 protein: CASRRMGGVATNEKLFF

clone size: few
V gene: TRBV23-1
CDR3 length: 20
D gene: TRBD1
J gene: TRBJ1-5
CDR3 DNA: TGCGCCAGCAGGCCCTTACAATCCCCAAAAGACAGGGGTGGCAATCAGCCCCAGCATTTT
CDR3 protein: CASRPLQSPKDRGGNQPQHF

clone size: NA
V gene: TRBV4-3
CDR3 length: 19
D gene: NA
J gene: TRBJ2-5
CDR3 DNA: TGCGCCAGCAGCCAAGATCTTTTGGTAAGGGGTGGTGGTCAAGAGACCCAGTACTTC
CDR3 protein: CASSQDLLVRGGGQETQYF

clone size: once
V gene: TRBV5-1
CDR3 length: 14
D gene: NA
J gene: TRBJ2-1
CDR3 DNA: TGCGCCAGCAGCTTGGATACGGGGTTGGATGAGCAGTTCTTC
CDR3 protein: CASSLDTGLDEQFF

clone size: once
V gene: TRBV19
CDR3 length: 16
D gene: TRBD2
J gene: TRBJ2-7
CDR3 DNA: TGTGCCAGTAGTGGAGCGGGGGGGCTGCGTGTCTACGAGCAGTACTTC
CDR3 protein: CASSGAGGLRVYEQYF

clone size: once
V gene: TRBV28
CDR3 length: 15
D gene: TRBD1
J gene: TRBJ1-3
CDR3 DNA: TGTGCCAGCACGGACAGGGTGAAGATTGGAAACACCATATATTTT
CDR3 protein: CASTDRVKIGNTIYF

clone size: NA
V gene: TRBV2
CDR3 length: 16
D gene: NA
J gene: TRBJ2-3
CDR3 DNA: TGTGCCAGCAGAATACAGGGGACTCTTAGCACAGATACGCAGTATTTT
CDR3 protein: CASRIQGTLSTDTQYF

clone size: NA
V gene: TRBV13
CDR3 length: 17
D gene: TRBD1
J gene: TRBJ1-2
CDR3 DNA: TGTGCCAGCAGCCCTGGGACAGGTCGATTTTTGGCATATGGCTACACCTTC
CDR3 protein: CASSPGTGRFLAYGYTF

clone size: NA
V gene: TRBV18
CDR3 length: 15
D gene: TRBD1
J gene: TRBJ1-1
CDR3 DNA: TGTGCCAGCTCACCACAGGGGGCCGCGAACACTGAAGCTTTCTTT
CDR3 protein: CASSPQGAANTEAFF

clone size: NA
V gene: TRBV6-5
CDR3 length: 13
D gene: NA
J gene: TRBJ1-2
CDR3 DNA: TGTGCCAGCAGGAGAGGTAGCCTCTATGGCTACACCTTC
CDR3 protein: CASRRGSLYGYTF

clone size: NA
V gene: TRBV25-1
CDR3 length: 16
D gene: NA
J gene: TRBJ2-2
CDR3 DNA: TGTGCCAGCAGTAATATTGGACTCCGGGTGGCCGGGGAGCTGTTTTTT
CDR3 protein: CASSNIGLRVAGELFF

clone size: NA
V gene: TRBV29-1
CDR3 length: 13
D gene: NA
J gene: TRBJ1-2
CDR3 DNA: TGCAGCGTTGGAGAACGGAGCCACTATGGCTACACCTTC
CDR3 protein: CSVGERSHYGYTF

clone size: NA
V gene: TRBV7-2
CDR3 length: 14
D gene: TRBD2
J gene: TRBJ2-5
CDR3 DNA: TGTGCCAGCAGCTTGGCCGGGAGGAAAGAGACCCAGTACTTC
CDR3 protein: CASSLAGRKETQYF